This T cell receptor beta chain was sequenced in a study of shared clonotypes between healthy human individuals. V shed 2 bases and J shed 7 bases, with 6 bases lying between them. This CDR3 contains 11 residues. Germline V gene data show CDR1 as SQVTM and CDR2 as ANQGSEA. Several immunoSEQ plates held equal portions of the genomic DNA taken from each subset. TCRdb keeps only in-frame clones here, not all; method: immunoSEQ multiplex PCR. In the table there are hundreds of thousands of clones, about 91% of which are singletons. CD8 cells classed as naive were CD45RO-negative and positively selected for CCR7, excluding terminally differentiated effector memory CD45RA+ cells.

The sequenced material came from naive CD8+ T cells sorted from blood. The receptor was derived from a man aged 25-45 years in good health. The gene calls are TRBV29-1 and TRBJ2-4; D is unresolved. CDR3 nucleotides: TGCAGCGTTGAAAAGGAGAACATTCAGTACTTC. Protein: CSVEKENIQYF.